One TCR beta chain is described in this entry. Its antigen remains unidentified. PCR was performed a second time for 7 to 11 cycles using a sample-barcoded 5' primer and a J-beta primer mix. Template switching added a 12-random-nucleotide identifier to every cDNA molecule. TCRdb redid the calling of the 5' RACE reads with MiXCR, one entry per CDR3 protein. Of fewer than 900,000 distinct CDR3 sequences in the sample, about 52% were seen once. Trimming removed 11 bases from V and 0 bases from J, with 18 bases in between. Germline lookup yields CDR1 ENHRY and CDR2 SYGVKD. The CDR3 runs to 15 residues. This entry comes from a study of blood T cells in healthy people across ages. Overall study results and limits: With age, beta diversity per million T cells declined roughly linearly, significantly by approximately 40. Using unsorted PBMCs precluded a conclusive naive versus antigen-experienced comparison.

Source material: blood. The receptor's source is a woman in her sixties in good health. The chain combines TRBV10-3 with TRBJ2-3; no firm D call. Here the CDR3 DNA reads TGTGCCTCGCGATCCACGCAAACTAGCACAGATACGCAGTATTTT. It codes for CASRSTQTSTDTQYF.